This T cell receptor (beta chain) was identified in a study of T cells in Graves' hyperthyroidism and ophthalmopathy. Authors of the study amplified TCR beta CDR3 regions from RNA transcripts. In the first-round RT-PCR of the TCR CDR3, the HTBI primer set was used. TCRdb redid the calling of the multiplex PCR reads with MiXCR, one entry per CDR3 protein. The sample consists of fewer than 350,000 distinct CDR3 sequences, roughly 19% of them appearing once. Comments on this clonotype: Its antigen is not known.

A patient was excluded if there was uncontrolled infection, other autoimmune disease, pregnancy or lactation. Thyroid ultrasound and orbital computed tomography, with clinical symptoms and serum thyroxine and TRAb, informed diagnoses. V lost 0 bases, J lost 3 bases, and 12 bases lay in between. There are 15 residues in the CDR3. Germline values: CDR1 SGHRS, CDR2 YFSETQ. Study-level findings and limits: Onset of ophthalmopathy came a median roughly 6.9 months after the model predicted it. Among thyroid clonotypes expanded above 0.001, most also appeared in blood.

The chain employs TRBV5-1 and TRBJ1-1, with D perhaps TRBD1 (5 bases). Sample: blood. This clonotype was obtained from a man aged 50 to 60 with Graves' ophthalmopathy. CDR3 sequence: CASSLDPGQDTEAFF. CDR3 sequence (DNA): TGCGCCAGCAGCTTGGACCCAGGGCAAGACACTGAAGCTTTCTTT.